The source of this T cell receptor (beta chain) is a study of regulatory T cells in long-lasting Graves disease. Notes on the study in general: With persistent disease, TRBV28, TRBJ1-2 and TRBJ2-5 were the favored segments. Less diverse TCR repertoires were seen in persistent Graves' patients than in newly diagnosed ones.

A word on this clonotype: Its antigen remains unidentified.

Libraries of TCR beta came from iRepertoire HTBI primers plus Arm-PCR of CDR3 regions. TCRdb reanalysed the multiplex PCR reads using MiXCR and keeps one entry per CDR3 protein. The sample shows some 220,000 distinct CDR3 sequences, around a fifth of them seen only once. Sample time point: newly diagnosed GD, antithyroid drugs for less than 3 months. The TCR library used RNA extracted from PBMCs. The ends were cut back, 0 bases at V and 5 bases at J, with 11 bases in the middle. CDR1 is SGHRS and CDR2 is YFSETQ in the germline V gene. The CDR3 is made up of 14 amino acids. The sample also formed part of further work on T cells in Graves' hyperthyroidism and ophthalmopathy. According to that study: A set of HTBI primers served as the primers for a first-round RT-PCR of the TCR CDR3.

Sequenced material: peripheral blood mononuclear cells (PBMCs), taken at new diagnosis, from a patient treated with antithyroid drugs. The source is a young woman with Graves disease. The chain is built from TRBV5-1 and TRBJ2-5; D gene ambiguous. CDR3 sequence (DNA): TGCGCCAGCAGCTTGGGAGTGGTTAAGGAGACCCAGTACTTC. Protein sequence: CASSLGVVKETQYF.